This TCR beta chain was sequenced during a study of early stage breast cancer tumors. Study context: Of roughly 17 invasive breast tumors, around 13 were hormone receptor-positive, HER2-negative.

This clone was counted once. Antigen: not known. Regarding the study as a whole: Tumors had approximately 2.5-fold higher T cell density than normal breast. Enriched TCRB sequences shared across patients were mostly commonly generated sequences.

Repertoires were generated with immunoSEQ multiplex PCR, while TCRdb's copy carries only in-frame clones and drops some. The sample yields about 30,000 clones, around 70% seen once. This CDR3 contains 15 residues. The germline V gene has CDR1 SGDLS and CDR2 YYNGEE. Trimming took off 4 bases at V and 4 bases at J, with 14 bases between the two ends. The sequenced sample consisted of blood. The genes are TRBV9 and TRBJ1-4, with D unclear. The receptor comes from a person between 45 and 65 years old with breast cancer. The CDR3 DNA follows: TGTGCCAGCAGCTTAACCCGGGGTCTTAATGAAAAACTGTTTTTT. Translated: CASSLTRGLNEKLFF.